Listed below are T cell receptor beta chains from one sample, sequenced in a study of T-cell memory formation after mild COVID-19. Using its own MiXCR run on the 5' RACE reads, TCRdb lists one record per CDR3 protein. The repertoire holds about 340,000 distinct CDR3 sequences, with less than 20% as singletons. The sequenced sample consisted of PBMCs or a T cell subset sorted from them (not recorded which). The receptors were gathered from a man aged 18 to 29 who had mild COVID-19 (a few samples of this study predate the infection). Cell type and time point are not known. The CDR3 runs from the conserved cysteine through the conserved F or W. Fields, in order: clone size, CDR3 length, V gene, D gene, J gene, CDR3 protein, CDR3 DNA. The D gene is left open where the match is weak. Clone size is shown for a subset of rows, as once, few, many or a class of expanded clone.

clone size: NA
CDR3 length: 13
V gene: TRBV5-1
D gene: TRBD1
J gene: TRBJ1-2
CDR3 protein: CASTSGTGAGYTF
CDR3 DNA: TGCGCCAGCACCTCCGGGACAGGGGCTGGCTACACCTTC

clone size: few
CDR3 length: 15
V gene: TRBV20-1
D gene: NA
J gene: TRBJ2-1
CDR3 protein: CSATITGAVHNEQFF
CDR3 DNA: TGCAGTGCTACTATAACGGGGGCCGTACACAATGAGCAGTTCTTC

clone size: NA
CDR3 length: 13
V gene: TRBV19
D gene: NA
J gene: TRBJ1-2
CDR3 protein: CASRFRTGYGYTF
CDR3 DNA: TGTGCCAGCCGGTTTCGAACAGGGTATGGCTACACCTTC

clone size: NA
CDR3 length: 15
V gene: TRBV12-3/TRBV12-4
D gene: NA
J gene: TRBJ1-1
CDR3 protein: CASSPLRMGRAEAFF
CDR3 DNA: TGTGCCAGCAGTCCCCTTAGAATGGGGCGGGCTGAAGCTTTCTTT

clone size: many
CDR3 length: 13
V gene: TRBV5-1
D gene: NA
J gene: TRBJ2-2
CDR3 protein: CASSEQGSGELFF
CDR3 DNA: TGCGCCAGCAGCGAGCAGGGTTCCGGGGAGCTGTTTTTT

clone size: NA
CDR3 length: 16
V gene: TRBV5-4
D gene: TRBD1
J gene: TRBJ2-5
CDR3 protein: CASSLGGPGQQETQYF
CDR3 DNA: TGTGCCAGCAGCTTGGGGGGTCCGGGACAGCAAGAGACCCAGTACTTC

clone size: NA
CDR3 length: 17
V gene: TRBV6-1
D gene: TRBD2
J gene: TRBJ2-7
CDR3 protein: CASSEAPRLAGPYEQYF
CDR3 DNA: TGTGCCAGCAGTGAAGCGCCACGACTAGCGGGGCCCTACGAGCAGTACTTC

clone size: NA
CDR3 length: 15
V gene: TRBV6-5
D gene: NA
J gene: TRBJ1-2
CDR3 protein: CASSYWAGSNYGYTF
CDR3 DNA: TGTGCCAGCAGTTACTGGGCAGGATCCAACTATGGCTACACCTTC

clone size: NA
CDR3 length: 14
V gene: TRBV28
D gene: NA
J gene: TRBJ1-4
CDR3 protein: CASSLRQLNEKLFF
CDR3 DNA: TGTGCCAGCAGTTTACGACAGTTAAATGAAAAACTGTTTTTT

clone size: NA
CDR3 length: 15
V gene: TRBV7-2
D gene: NA
J gene: TRBJ1-2
CDR3 protein: CASSLDWGRSDGYTF
CDR3 DNA: TGTGCCAGCAGCTTAGACTGGGGACGGTCCGATGGCTACACCTTC

clone size: NA
CDR3 length: 13
V gene: TRBV28
D gene: NA
J gene: TRBJ2-3
CDR3 protein: CANARSFTDTQYF
CDR3 DNA: TGTGCCAACGCCCGGAGTTTCACAGATACGCAGTATTTT

clone size: few
CDR3 length: 10
V gene: TRBV6-6
D gene: NA
J gene: TRBJ1-4
CDR3 protein: CASTGEKLFF
CDR3 DNA: TGTGCCAGCACAGGTGAAAAACTGTTTTTT

clone size: many
CDR3 length: 13
V gene: TRBV30
D gene: NA
J gene: TRBJ1-6
CDR3 protein: CAWSNSYNSPLHF
CDR3 DNA: TGTGCCTGGAGTAACTCCTATAATTCACCCCTCCACTTT

clone size: NA
CDR3 length: 15
V gene: TRBV25-1
D gene: TRBD2
J gene: TRBJ2-5
CDR3 protein: CASSEPGGRLETQYF
CDR3 DNA: TGTGCCAGCAGTGAACCGGGGGGGCGGTTGGAGACCCAGTACTTC

clone size: NA
CDR3 length: 15
V gene: TRBV20-1
D gene: TRBD1
J gene: TRBJ2-5
CDR3 protein: CSAIAGGSGRETQYF
CDR3 DNA: TGCAGTGCTATAGCAGGGGGAAGCGGTAGAGAGACCCAGTACTTC

clone size: NA
CDR3 length: 13
V gene: TRBV9
D gene: NA
J gene: TRBJ1-2
CDR3 protein: CASSDSSNYGYTF
CDR3 DNA: TGTGCCAGCAGCGACAGCTCTAACTATGGCTACACCTTC

clone size: few
CDR3 length: 13
V gene: TRBV20-1
D gene: TRBD2
J gene: TRBJ2-3
CDR3 protein: CSASLGGTDTQYF
CDR3 DNA: TGCAGTGCTAGTCTGGGGGGGACAGATACGCAGTATTTT

clone size: NA
CDR3 length: 18
V gene: TRBV20-1
D gene: TRBD1
J gene: TRBJ2-6
CDR3 protein: CSAPAPGQGALGANVLTF
CDR3 DNA: TGCAGTGCTCCCGCGCCGGGACAGGGGGCGCTCGGGGCCAACGTCCTGACTTTC

clone size: NA
CDR3 length: 14
V gene: TRBV15
D gene: NA
J gene: TRBJ2-1
CDR3 protein: CATSRGESYNEQFF
CDR3 DNA: TGTGCCACCAGCAGAGGGGAATCCTACAATGAGCAGTTCTTC

clone size: few
CDR3 length: 16
V gene: TRBV5-1
D gene: TRBD1
J gene: TRBJ2-4
CDR3 protein: CASSGLLGQGENIQYF
CDR3 DNA: TGCGCCAGCAGCGGGCTATTAGGACAGGGCGAAAACATTCAGTACTTC

clone size: few
CDR3 length: 14
V gene: TRBV21-1
D gene: NA
J gene: TRBJ2-3
CDR3 protein: CASSKGPAWDTQYF
CDR3 DNA: TGTGCCAGCAGCAAGGGCCCCGCCTGGGATACGCAGTATTTT

clone size: NA
CDR3 length: 16
V gene: TRBV9
D gene: TRBD2
J gene: TRBJ2-1
CDR3 protein: CASSPVATSVGNEQFF
CDR3 DNA: TGTGCCAGCAGCCCAGTGGCGACTAGCGTTGGGAATGAGCAGTTCTTC

clone size: few
CDR3 length: 14
V gene: TRBV12-3/TRBV12-4
D gene: NA
J gene: TRBJ2-3
CDR3 protein: CASSSTGFADTQYF
CDR3 DNA: TGTGCCAGCAGCAGTACAGGGTTCGCAGATACGCAGTATTTT

clone size: many
CDR3 length: 15
V gene: TRBV5-1
D gene: TRBD1
J gene: TRBJ1-1
CDR3 protein: CASSLPGQGNTEAFF
CDR3 DNA: TGTGCCAGCAGCTTACCGGGACAGGGGAACACTGAAGCTTTCTTT

clone size: NA
CDR3 length: 15
V gene: TRBV9
D gene: NA
J gene: TRBJ2-3
CDR3 protein: CASSPLAGLGDTQYF
CDR3 DNA: TGTGCCAGCAGCCCCCTGGCCGGACTTGGAGATACGCAGTATTTT

clone size: NA
CDR3 length: 15
V gene: TRBV24-1
D gene: NA
J gene: TRBJ2-3
CDR3 protein: CATSDAGDRTDTQYF
CDR3 DNA: TGTGCCACCAGTGACGCAGGGGACCGCACAGATACGCAGTATTTT

clone size: few
CDR3 length: 14
V gene: TRBV6-2/TRBV6-3
D gene: TRBD1
J gene: TRBJ2-1
CDR3 protein: CASSYGTEKNEQFF
CDR3 DNA: TGTGCCAGCAGTTACGGGACAGAAAAAAATGAGCAGTTCTTC

clone size: few
CDR3 length: 10
V gene: TRBV10-3
D gene: NA
J gene: TRBJ2-5
CDR3 protein: CAISRSTQYF
CDR3 DNA: TGTGCCATCAGCCGTTCGACCCAGTACTTC

clone size: NA
CDR3 length: 17
V gene: TRBV6-5
D gene: NA
J gene: TRBJ1-6
CDR3 protein: CASSYSFLGHSNSPLHF
CDR3 DNA: TGTGCCAGCAGTTACTCGTTTCTGGGGCATTCTAATTCACCCCTCCACTTT

clone size: many
CDR3 length: 15
V gene: TRBV9
D gene: TRBD2
J gene: TRBJ2-3
CDR3 protein: CASSSASGGADTQYF
CDR3 DNA: TGTGCCAGCAGCTCGGCTAGCGGGGGTGCAGATACGCAGTATTTT

clone size: once
CDR3 length: 17
V gene: TRBV3-1
D gene: NA
J gene: TRBJ2-7
CDR3 protein: CASSQPVGQSTAYEQYF
CDR3 DNA: TGTGCCAGCAGCCAACCCGTAGGGCAGTCGACGGCCTACGAGCAGTACTTC

clone size: NA
CDR3 length: 14
V gene: TRBV18
D gene: TRBD1
J gene: TRBJ2-2
CDR3 protein: CASQYDRGSGELFF
CDR3 DNA: TGTGCCAGCCAATACGACAGGGGCTCCGGGGAGCTGTTTTTT

clone size: few
CDR3 length: 16
V gene: TRBV4-1
D gene: TRBD1
J gene: TRBJ2-2
CDR3 protein: CASSQVQGVATGELFF
CDR3 DNA: TGCGCCAGCAGCCAAGTTCAGGGGGTTGCCACCGGGGAGCTGTTTTTT

clone size: NA
CDR3 length: 15
V gene: TRBV4-3
D gene: NA
J gene: TRBJ2-5
CDR3 protein: CASSQDVTEAETQYF
CDR3 DNA: TGCGCCAGCAGCCAAGATGTGACGGAGGCTGAGACCCAGTACTTC

clone size: NA
CDR3 length: 14
V gene: TRBV6-6
D gene: NA
J gene: TRBJ1-3
CDR3 protein: CASSYTSSGNTIYF
CDR3 DNA: TGTGCCAGCAGTTACACCAGCTCTGGAAACACCATATATTTT

clone size: many
CDR3 length: 15
V gene: TRBV7-2
D gene: NA
J gene: TRBJ1-6
CDR3 protein: CASSSVGWDNSPLHF
CDR3 DNA: TGTGCCAGCAGCAGCGTTGGGTGGGACAATTCACCCCTCCACTTT

clone size: few
CDR3 length: 19
V gene: TRBV7-7
D gene: NA
J gene: TRBJ2-2
CDR3 protein: CASSSPYKHYLGKTGELFF
CDR3 DNA: TGTGCCAGCAGCTCGCCGTACAAACATTACCTCGGGAAAACCGGGGAGCTGTTTTTT

clone size: many
CDR3 length: 11
V gene: TRBV12-3/TRBV12-4
D gene: NA
J gene: TRBJ2-5
CDR3 protein: CASRGGETQYF
CDR3 DNA: TGTGCCAGCAGGGGGGGAGAGACCCAGTACTTC

clone size: NA
CDR3 length: 13
V gene: TRBV29-1
D gene: NA
J gene: TRBJ1-1
CDR3 protein: CSSWPTDNTEAFF
CDR3 DNA: TGCAGTTCCTGGCCGACAGATAACACTGAAGCTTTCTTT

clone size: few
CDR3 length: 16
V gene: TRBV9
D gene: TRBD1
J gene: TRBJ1-4
CDR3 protein: CASSSSSGHRGEKLFF
CDR3 DNA: TGTGCCAGCAGCTCCTCATCGGGACACAGGGGGGAAAAACTGTTTTTT